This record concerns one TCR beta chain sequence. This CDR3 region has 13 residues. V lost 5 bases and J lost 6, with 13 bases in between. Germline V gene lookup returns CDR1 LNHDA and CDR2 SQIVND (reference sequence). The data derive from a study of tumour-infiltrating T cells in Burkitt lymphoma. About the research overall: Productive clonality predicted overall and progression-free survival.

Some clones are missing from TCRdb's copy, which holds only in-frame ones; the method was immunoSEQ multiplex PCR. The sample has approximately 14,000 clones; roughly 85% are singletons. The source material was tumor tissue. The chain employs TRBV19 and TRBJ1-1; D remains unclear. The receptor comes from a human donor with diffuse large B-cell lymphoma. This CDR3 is CASSWVKGSEAFF. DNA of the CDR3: TGTGCCAGTAGTTGGGTGAAGGGCTCTGAAGCTTTCTTT.